This TCR beta chain was obtained from a study of chronic HIV infection and antiretroviral therapy. The sample holds many counts of this clonotype. Each CDR3 protein gets one entry after TCRdb re-called the 5' RACE reads with MiXCR. The sample lists approximately 30,000 distinct CDR3 sequences, 7.5% to 10% occurring once. Germline V CDR1 and CDR2: MRHNA, SNTAGT. The germline V and J ends were trimmed by 6 bases and 2 bases, with 15 bases remaining between them. This CDR3 region has 15 residues. Sequences were obtained from peripheral blood. The chain uses TRBV6-4 and TRBJ2-3; D possibly corresponds to TRBD1 (5 bases). The clonotype originates from an adult who had HIV and had not received antiretroviral therapy, or was an uninfected healthy control (not recorded which). This chain's CDR3 is CASSKDTYLTDTQYF. CDR3 nucleotide sequence: TGTGCCAGCAGCAAGGACACCTATCTCACAGATACGCAGTATTTT.